The source of this TCR beta chain is a study of CD8+CD57+ T cells in acquired aplastic anemia. For the study at large: Mean yield of DNA from sorted CD4+ and CD8+ cells was 3 to 3.5 ug. Sequencing produced an average of roughly 10 million reads per healthy donor for CD4+ cells.

CDR3 and TCR beta VDJ profiling relied on genomic DNA as the template. TCRdb fed the reads into MiXCR, producing one record per CDR3 protein. The sample consists of some 82,000 distinct CDR3 sequences, around 44% of them appearing once. The CDR3 loop spans 15 amino acids. Germline-derived CDR1 and CDR2 are SNHLY and FYNNEI. The germline V and J ends were trimmed by 6 bases and 2 bases, with 15 bases remaining between them. The study's findings and limits: Patients and controls shared nearly 30 CD8+ CDR3 sequences, which appeared highly expressed in patients and within their immunodominant clones. A significant difference in CD8+ Simpson's diversity between patients and controls was not found.

Concerning this clonotype itself: The antigen is unknown.

The specimen was sorted CD4+, CD8+, or CD8+CD57+ T cells (not recorded which) from PBMCs. J is TRBJ2-3 and V is TRBV2; D may be TRBD1 or TRBD2 (5 bases each). This receptor was obtained from a human donor in good health, serving as a control. CDR3 residues: CASSAGTRDTDTQYF. The CDR3 nucleotides are TGTGCCAGCAGCGCCGGGACCCGGGACACAGATACGCAGTATTTT.